The 18 T cell receptor beta chains below all came from one sample that was sequenced in a study of CD4+ T cells in melanoma. Clones were read by immunoSEQ multiplex PCR, and TCRdb kept only the in-frame ones, dropping some. The sample records around 110,000 clones, 92% being singletons. Sequencing was carried out using peripheral blood. The source is a human donor with melanoma.

The chain combines TRBV2 with TRBJ1-2; TRBD1 matches at 10 bases. The V gene's germline CDR1 is SNHLY and CDR2 FYNNEI. This CDR3 region has 16 residues. The J segment lost 3 bases and the V segment lost 6 bases, leaving 10 bases of the junction unmatched. CDR3 residues: CASREGQGSTDYGYTF. Written as DNA, the CDR3 is TGTGCCAGCAGGGAGGGACAGGGGTCAACTGACTATGGCTACACCTTC. The full variable domain, its missing parts supplied by reference TRBV2 and TRBJ1-2, is EPEVTQTPSHQVTQMGQEVILRCVPISNHLYFYWYRQILGQKVEFLVSFYNNEISEKSEIFDDQFSVERPDGSNFTLKIRSTKLEDSAMYFCASREGQGSTDYGYTFGSGTRLTVV.

Worth noting for this clone: A read error may produce the germline difference seen at one junction end. The chain employs TRBV11-3 and TRBJ2-7; 10 nucleotides agree with TRBD1. Looked up from germline, CDR1 is SGHNT and CDR2 is YENEEA. The CDR3 is made up of 13 amino acids. The CDR3 is CASSLDPGTGVDF. The CDR3 DNA reads as TGTGCCAGCAGCTTAGACCCCGGGACAGGGGTTGACTTC.

This clone has just one count. V and J are TRBV28 and TRBJ1-2, with unresolved D. In germline, CDR1 is MDHEN, CDR2 SYDVKM. Deletions cut 4 bases from V and 3 bases from J, with 6 bases between. This CDR3 is 12 amino acids long. CDR3 region: CASSSTDYGYTF. The CDR3 DNA reads TGTGCCAGCAGTTCCACAGACTATGGCTACACCTTC.

The chain has TRBV4-1 and TRBJ2-5; D is possibly TRBD1 (6 bases). CDR1 is MGHRA and CDR2 is YSYEKL in the germline V gene. V lost 3 bases to trimming and J lost 5 bases, with 13 bases between them. The CDR3 runs 14 residues. CDR3 protein: CASSQGALGETQYF. The CDR3 coding sequence is TGCGCCAGCAGCCAGGGGGCACTGGGGGAGACCCAGTACTTC.

The DNA of the CDR3 is TGCAGCGTTGGCTTCTCTTTTACAGGACAGGGTGGTGAAAAACTGTTTTTT. It codes for CSVGFSFTGQGGEKLFF. The chain joins TRBV29-1 to TRBJ1-4; the match to TRBD1 covers 8 bases. CDR3 size: 17 residues. The trim removed 4 bases at V and 7 bases at J, leaving 17 bases unmatched. Germline assignment: CDR1 SQVTM and CDR2 ANQGSEA.

The chain links TRBV2 to TRBJ2-3; TRBD2 agrees at 11 bases. The V gene end was trimmed by 4 bases and the J gene end by 4 bases; junction bases not matched to a gene: 4. Germline values: CDR1 SNHLY, CDR2 FYNNEI. The CDR3 totals 15 residues. CDR3 nucleotides: TGTGCCAGCAGTGCCTCTAGCGGGAGGTCAGATACGCAGTATTTT. It yields the protein CASSASSGRSDTQYF.

The V and J genes are TRBV28 and TRBJ1-1; the match to TRBD1 covers 9 bases. The CDR3 runs 19 residues. Germline-derived CDR1 and CDR2 are MDHEN and SYDVKM. Unmatched junction bases numbered 17, after V lost 5 bases and J lost 1 base. CDR3 region: CASSLLFTRDRERNTEAFF. CDR3 nucleotide sequence: TGTGCCAGCAGTCTCCTATTCACCCGGGACAGGGAGAGGAACACTGAAGCTTTCTTT.

The chain employs TRBV29-1 and TRBJ2-1, with D tentatively TRBD2 (7 bases). This CDR3 comprises 13 residues. CDR1 and CDR2 (germline): SQVTM, ANQGSEA. With 4 bases removed from V and 8 bases from J, the gap between germline ends came to 15 bases. The CDR3 sequence: CSVGGGAVHEQFF. The CDR3 nucleotides are TGCAGCGTTGGAGGGGGGGCAGTCCATGAGCAGTTCTTC.

CDR3 loop: CASSSDRGQETQYF. Here the CDR3 DNA reads TGTGCCAGCAGCTCGGACAGGGGCCAAGAGACCCAGTACTTC. The V call is TRBV7-9, the J call TRBJ2-5, with TRBD1 matching over 9 bases. The ends lost 4 bases at V and 1 base at J; junction bases unmatched: 1. The CDR3 consists of 14 residues. The germline CDR1 and CDR2 sequences are SEHNR and FQNEAQ (reference sequence).

CDR3 bases: TGTGCCAGCAGCGTGAACGGGGCCCCGTCGTACTTC. Amino acid sequence: CASSVNGAPSYF. The genes are TRBV2 and TRBJ2-7; D could derive from TRBD1 or TRBD2 (5 bases each). Between the trimmed V and J ends, which lost 6 bases and 12 bases, there was a span of 18 bases. The CDR3 is made up of 12 amino acids. Germline CDR1 reads SNHLY; CDR2 reads FYNNEI.

The chain employs TRBV5-1 and TRBJ2-2, with 7 bases fitting TRBD1. V dropped 4 bases and J dropped 4; count of bases not matched to a gene: 7. This CDR3 is built from 15 residues. The germline V gene has CDR1 SGHRS and CDR2 YFSETQ. CDR3 residues: CASSIGPGGTGELFF. CDR3 coding DNA: TGCGCCAGCAGCATTGGTCCAGGGGGCACCGGGGAGCTGTTTTTT. Looking up the rest from reference TRBV5-1 and TRBJ2-2 gives the full variable domain: KAGVTQTPRYLIKTRGQQVTLSCSPISGHRSVSWYQQTPGQGLQFLFEYFSETQRNKGNFPGRFSGRQFSNSRSEMNVSTLELGDSALYLCASSIGPGGTGELFFGEGSRLTVL.

CDR3 sequence: CASGKPGTLEQYF. CDR3 sequence (DNA): TGTGCCAGCGGGAAGCCAGGGACTCTCGAGCAGTACTTC. This chain uses TRBV28 with TRBJ2-7; D is possibly TRBD2 (6 bases). Trimming cost V 8 bases and J 6 bases, with 17 bases left between them. Germline lookup yields CDR1 MDHEN and CDR2 SYDVKM. The CDR3 has 13 amino acids. Full variable domain (outside the CDR3, taken from reference TRBV28 and TRBJ2-7): DVKVTQSSRYLVKRTGEKVFLECVQDMDHENMFWYRQDPGLGLRLIYFSYDVKMKEKGDIPEGYSVSREKKERFSLILESASTNQTSMYLCASGKPGTLEQYFGPGTRLTVT.

The chain is built from TRBV28 and TRBJ1-5; 12 bases map to TRBD1. J was trimmed by 1 base and V by 3 bases; bases with no gene match: 7. The germline CDR1 and CDR2 sequences are MDHEN and SYDVKM. This CDR3 is 18 amino acids long. As DNA, the CDR3 is TGTGCCAGCAGTTTTCTTGGGACAGGGGGCATGAGCAATCAGCCCCAGCATTTT. Amino acids: CASSFLGTGGMSNQPQHF.

The rearrangement uses TRBV4-3 and TRBJ2-1; D is undetermined. Germline V gene lookup returns CDR1 LGHNA and CDR2 YSLEER. The CDR3 runs to 15 residues. V was cut by 3 bases and J by 4 bases, with 13 bases left in between. CDR3 protein: CASSHEVTLYNEQFF. The DNA for the CDR3 is TGCGCCAGCAGCCATGAGGTGACGTTATACAATGAGCAGTTCTTC.

The chain joins TRBV10-3 to TRBJ2-3; no reliable D call. Trimming pared 3 bases from V and 6 bases from J, leaving 4 bases between. Germline CDR1 ENHRY, CDR2 SYGVKD. CDR3 length: 11 amino acids. The CDR3 sequence: CAISDMDTQYF. The CDR3 nucleotides are TGTGCCATCAGTGATATGGATACGCAGTATTTT.

This clone was counted once. The chain is built from TRBV10-3 and TRBJ2-7, with D uncertain. The V gene lost 4 bases and the J gene lost 0 bases, with 13 bases spanning the gap. The germline V gene has CDR1 ENHRY and CDR2 SYGVKD. The CDR3 length is 15 residues. The CDR3 spells CAISGTERVSYEQYF. CDR3 DNA sequence: TGTGCCATCAGTGGGACGGAGAGAGTCTCCTACGAGCAGTACTTC.

The chain is built from TRBV7-2 and TRBJ2-5, with TRBD1 matching 8 bases. Germline V gene lookup returns CDR1 SGHTA and CDR2 FQGNSA. The CDR3 length is 15 residues. V trimming: 5 bases; J trimming: 0 bases; junction bases outside the gene matches: 5. CDR3 coding DNA: TGTGCCAGCAGCGAGGACAGGGTCTACCAAGAGACCCAGTACTTC. This codes for CASSEDRVYQETQYF.

The V call is TRBV19, the J call TRBJ1-1; TRBD1 matches 9 bases. The trim removed 3 bases at V and 5 bases at J, leaving 10 bases unmatched. From germline, CDR1 is LNHDA and CDR2 SQIVND (reference sequence). The CDR3 loop spans 16 amino acids. CDR3 in amino acids: CASSIPGQGAGTEAFF. The CDR3 DNA follows: TGTGCCAGTAGTATCCCGGGACAGGGCGCGGGGACTGAAGCTTTCTTT.